The source of this T cell receptor (beta chain) is a study of human T cells and chemical hapten exposure. The V segment lost 5 bases and the J segment 5 bases; nucleotides outside the gene matches: 10. Germline lookup yields CDR1 SGHAT and CDR2 FQNNGV. The CDR3 extends over 15 amino acids. TCRdb reanalysed the RACE reads using MiXCR and keeps one entry per CDR3 protein. The sample lists about 87,000 distinct CDR3 sequences, roughly 9.1% occurring once. This sample's time point: pre-sensitization, week 0. As for treatment: therapeutic diphenylcyclopropenone sensitization with weekly scalp DPC. The V gene is TRBV11-2, the J gene TRBJ2-5, with 8 bases that match TRBD2. The sample was whole blood, taken in connection with sensitization to the hapten diphenylcyclopropenone (DPC). The clonotype was recovered from a middle-aged woman with alopecia areata. Some clones in this sample may be carry-over from other donors' samples. The CDR3 reads CASSAFFSGAETQYF. In nucleotides, the CDR3 is TGTGCCAGCAGCGCATTCTTTAGCGGGGCGGAGACCCAGTACTTC.